The 3 T cell receptor beta chains below all came from one sample that was sequenced in a study of beta chain features in type 1 diabetes. The antigens these receptors bind are not known. General study points: People with Type 1 diabetes carried modestly yet significantly shorter TCRB CDR3s in all four CD4+ subsets.

Every bit of the isolated RNA underwent reverse transcription, so sequencing read expressed TCRB transcripts. Sequenced by immunoSEQ multiplex PCR; TCRdb stores in-frame clones only, minus some. This table has some 350,000 clones, 9.5% to 10% appearing once. Source material: central memory CD4+ T cells from blood. All receptors come from a young man with type 1 diabetes.

This chain uses TRBV10-3 with TRBJ2-1, with a tentative D call TRBD2 (6 bases). Looked up from germline, CDR1 is ENHRY and CDR2 is SYGVKD. This CDR3 region has 13 residues. Trimming stripped 6 bases from V and 7 bases from J, with 13 bases between. The CDR3 nucleotides are TGTGCCATCAGCAGGCGGGGCGAGAATGAGCAGTTCTTC. Its protein is CAISRRGENEQFF.

This clone has a handful of counts. The chain is built from TRBV5-1 and TRBJ1-4; TRBD1 might be the D (6 bases). Per germline, CDR1 SGHRS and CDR2 YFSETQ. CDR3 length: 16 residues. Trimming cost V 0 bases and J 7 bases, with 16 bases left between them. DNA for the CDR3: TGCGCCAGCAGCTTGGCCGGGGGCCGCCGGGGTGAAAAACTGTTTTTT. Protein: CASSLAGGRRGEKLFF.

The chain couples TRBV6-1 to TRBJ2-5; D remains ambiguous. Trimming stripped 0 bases from V and 5 bases from J, with 4 bases between. This CDR3 has 12 residues. Germline V lookup: CDR1 MNHNS, CDR2 SASEGT. In DNA form, the CDR3 reads TGTGCCAGCAGTGAAGCGATGGAGACCCAGTACTTC. Protein sequence: CASSEAMETQYF.